This TCR beta chain was obtained from a study of blood T cell repertoires in COVID-19. As for the study in general: The United States, Italy and Spain supplied acute and convalescent COVID-19 samples.

The V gene end was trimmed by 2 bases and the J gene end by 6 bases; junction bases not matched to a gene: 7. This CDR3 comprises 15 residues. Looked up from germline, CDR1 is MNHEY and CDR2 is SVGAGI. TCRdb's copy holds only in-frame clones and misses some; the assay was immunoSEQ multiplex PCR. Of about 390,000 clones listed, around nine tenths were seen once; the top ten hold approximately 10%. The sequence was obtained from a woman aged 45-65 years who had recovered from COVID-19. The sample was PBMCs or T cells enriched from blood (not recorded which). This chain connects TRBV6-5 to TRBJ2-1, with 7 bases that match TRBD1. CDR3 nucleotide sequence: TGTGCCAGCAGTTACCAGACAGGGTCAGGCAATGAGCAGTTCTTC. Amino acids: CASSYQTGSGNEQFF.